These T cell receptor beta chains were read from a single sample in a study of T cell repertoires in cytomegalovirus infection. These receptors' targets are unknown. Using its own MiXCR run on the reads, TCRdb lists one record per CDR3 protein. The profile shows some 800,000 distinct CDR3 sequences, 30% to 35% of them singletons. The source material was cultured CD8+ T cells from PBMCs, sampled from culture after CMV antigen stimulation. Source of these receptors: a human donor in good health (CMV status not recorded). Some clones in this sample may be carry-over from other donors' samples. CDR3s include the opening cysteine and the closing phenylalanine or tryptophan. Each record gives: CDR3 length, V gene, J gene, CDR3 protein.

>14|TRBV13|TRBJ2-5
CASSFHGAEETQYF
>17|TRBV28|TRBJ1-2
CASSLTRYGAMNYGYTF
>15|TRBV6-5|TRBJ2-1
CASSAGTGLINEQFF
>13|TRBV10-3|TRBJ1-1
CAISDKVNTEAFF
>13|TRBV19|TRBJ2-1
CASSIGRGNEQFF
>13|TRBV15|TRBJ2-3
CATSNRGTDTQYF
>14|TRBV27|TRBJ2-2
CASSFLESTGELFF
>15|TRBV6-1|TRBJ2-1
CASSEQGGGGNEQFF
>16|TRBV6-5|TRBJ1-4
CASSYSSSGTNEKLFF
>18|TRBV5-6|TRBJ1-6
CASSLFGYLSSYNSPLHF
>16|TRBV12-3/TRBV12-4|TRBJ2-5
CASSHTQGEGLETQYF
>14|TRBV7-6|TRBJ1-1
CASSPWGDGTEAFF
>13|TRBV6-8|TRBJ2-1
CASALRSYNEQFF
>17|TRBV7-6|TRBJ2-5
CASSPWTGLVGQETQYF